Below, one T cell receptor (beta chain) is given with its context. These data belong to a study of blood T cell repertoires in COVID-19. Study details: PBMCs, B-cell-depleted T cells, or T cells provided the cDNA or gDNA that made up the material.

The data were produced by immunoSEQ multiplex PCR, yet TCRdb's version contains in-frame clones alone and is incomplete. This sample has approximately 210,000 clones, with around nine tenths found just once. With 4 bases clipped from V and 2 bases from J, the junction kept 9 bases outside the gene matches. The CDR3 totals 15 residues. From germline, CDR1 is SQVTM and CDR2 ANQGSEA. This TCR was recovered from a woman aged 40 to 50 with acute or convalescent COVID-19. Sequenced material: peripheral blood. The chain combines TRBV29-1 with TRBJ2-3, with TRBD2 matching 7 bases. The CDR3 loop is CSVVPLGLYTDTQYF. Written as DNA, the CDR3 is TGCAGCGTTGTGCCATTGGGACTATACACAGATACGCAGTATTTT.